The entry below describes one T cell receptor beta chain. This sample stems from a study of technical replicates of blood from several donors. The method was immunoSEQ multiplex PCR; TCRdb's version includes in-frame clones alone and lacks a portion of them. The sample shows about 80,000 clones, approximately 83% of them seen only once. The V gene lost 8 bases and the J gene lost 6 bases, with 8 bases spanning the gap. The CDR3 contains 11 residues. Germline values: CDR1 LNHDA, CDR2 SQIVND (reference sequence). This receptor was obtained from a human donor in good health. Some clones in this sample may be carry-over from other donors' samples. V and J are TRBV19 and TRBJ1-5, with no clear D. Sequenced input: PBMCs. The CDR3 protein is CASHIGQPQHF. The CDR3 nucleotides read TGTGCCAGTCATATCGGTCAGCCCCAGCATTTT.